This TCR beta chain was retrieved from a study of blood T cell repertoires in COVID-19. Repertoires were generated with immunoSEQ multiplex PCR, while TCRdb's copy carries only in-frame clones and drops some. The sample lists more than 95,000 clones; 70% to 85% were seen once. Between the trimmed V and J ends, which lost 0 bases and 3 bases, there was a span of 12 bases. Germline V gene data show CDR1 as MGHRA and CDR2 as YSYEKL. This CDR3 contains 15 residues. The chain is built from TRBV4-1 and TRBJ2-7, with unresolved D. This TCR was sampled from a man aged 50-60 years with acute or convalescent COVID-19. Input material: peripheral blood. CDR3 coding DNA: TGCGCCAGCAGCCAAGATCCTCAGACACTCTACGAGCAGTACTTC. The encoded protein is CASSQDPQTLYEQYF.